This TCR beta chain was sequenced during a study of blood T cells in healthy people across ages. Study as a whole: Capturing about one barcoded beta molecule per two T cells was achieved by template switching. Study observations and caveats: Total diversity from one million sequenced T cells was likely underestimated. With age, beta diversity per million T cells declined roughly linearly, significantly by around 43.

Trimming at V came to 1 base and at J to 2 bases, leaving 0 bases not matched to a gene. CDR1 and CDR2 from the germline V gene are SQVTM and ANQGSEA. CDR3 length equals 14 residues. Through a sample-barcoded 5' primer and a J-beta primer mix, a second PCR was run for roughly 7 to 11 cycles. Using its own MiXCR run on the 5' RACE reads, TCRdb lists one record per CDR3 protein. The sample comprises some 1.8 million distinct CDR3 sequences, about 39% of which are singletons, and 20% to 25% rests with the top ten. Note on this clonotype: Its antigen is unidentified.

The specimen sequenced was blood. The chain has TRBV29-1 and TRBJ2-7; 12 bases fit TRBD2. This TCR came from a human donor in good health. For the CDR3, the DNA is TGCAGCGTTGAAGGGACTAGCGGGGCCTACGAGCAGTACTTC. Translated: CSVEGTSGAYEQYF.